The sequence of this T cell receptor beta chain was determined in a study of beta chain features in type 1 diabetes. Study conclusions and caveats: PCR might pick shorter templates more often, in the same way for patients and controls. Patients with type 1 diabetes showed fewer VDJ junction insertions and more deletions.

V was pared by 0 bases and J by 0 bases, with 11 bases between. The CDR3 totals 17 residues. From germline, CDR1 is SGHAT and CDR2 FQNNGV. This clone turned up a few times. Its antigen is as yet unknown. Sampling consisted of one heparinised blood draw per donor, averaging around 110 mL. It was via CD45RO/CCR7/CD25/CD127/CD95/CD27 that CD4+ naive, central memory, regulatory and stem cell-like memory cells were sorted. The entirety of the isolated RNA underwent reverse transcription, so expressed TCRB transcripts were sequenced. TCRdb's table, derived via immunoSEQ multiplex PCR, lists solely in-frame clones and lacks some. The data show 330,000 or so clones, roughly a fifth seen once.

The chain employs TRBV11-2 and TRBJ2-2; possible D gene TRBD2, 6 bases. The sample comprised naive CD4+ T cells from blood. The sequence was collected from a woman younger than 35 in good health. The CDR3 DNA sequence: TGTGCCAGCAGCTTAGAATTTGGGAGGTCGAACACCGGGGAGCTGTTTTTT. This codes for CASSLEFGRSNTGELFF.